Listed below are T cell receptor beta chains from one sample, sequenced in a study of T cells after yellow fever vaccination. TCRdb analysed the 5' RACE reads with MiXCR anew, one entry per CDR3 protein. The sample holds about 580,000 distinct CDR3 sequences; around 17% are singletons and the top ten take 17%. Material: PBMCs, obtained roughly 5 days after the first yellow fever vaccination. The receptor source for this set is a man aged 18 to 35 who received the YFV17D yellow fever vaccine. Each CDR3 is given without its conserved first and last residue. D genes are given only for firm matches. Some rows have no size entry. The others give once, few or many, or a class for an expanded clone.

abundance: NA; d_gene: NA; v_gene: TRBV9; j_gene: TRBJ1-1; CDR3aa: ASSGGGAMNTEAF
abundance: many; d_gene: TRBD1; v_gene: TRBV6-1; j_gene: TRBJ1-2; CDR3aa: ASSLRATGGLGYT
abundance: NA; d_gene: TRBD2; v_gene: TRBV24-1; j_gene: TRBJ2-1; CDR3aa: ATAPAGGNNEQF
abundance: NA; d_gene: TRBD1; v_gene: TRBV15; j_gene: TRBJ2-5; CDR3aa: ATSRGGGRYPQDTQY
abundance: NA; d_gene: NA; v_gene: TRBV4-3; j_gene: TRBJ2-3; CDR3aa: ASSPRLISTDTQY
abundance: NA; d_gene: NA; v_gene: TRBV5-8; j_gene: TRBJ1-6; CDR3aa: ASALTVGNSPLH
abundance: NA; d_gene: TRBD1; v_gene: TRBV5-6; j_gene: TRBJ1-1; CDR3aa: ASSLDGQGEAF
abundance: NA; d_gene: NA; v_gene: TRBV11-2; j_gene: TRBJ2-7; CDR3aa: ASSSMGSYYEPY
abundance: few; d_gene: NA; v_gene: TRBV4-3; j_gene: TRBJ1-2; CDR3aa: ASSQEDGAYGYT
abundance: NA; d_gene: NA; v_gene: TRBV7-3; j_gene: TRBJ2-2; CDR3aa: ASSKRPATGELF
abundance: NA; d_gene: TRBD1; v_gene: TRBV11-2; j_gene: TRBJ2-2; CDR3aa: ASGIGQGAGELF
abundance: NA; d_gene: NA; v_gene: TRBV20-1; j_gene: TRBJ1-2; CDR3aa: SASQGIYGGYT
abundance: many; d_gene: NA; v_gene: TRBV4-3; j_gene: TRBJ2-5; CDR3aa: ASSQGVGYQETQY
abundance: NA; d_gene: NA; v_gene: TRBV10-3; j_gene: TRBJ1-6; CDR3aa: AISGSVGETPLH
abundance: NA; d_gene: NA; v_gene: TRBV20-1; j_gene: TRBJ2-7; CDR3aa: SARDWVSLTYEQY
abundance: NA; d_gene: NA; v_gene: TRBV27; j_gene: TRBJ2-7; CDR3aa: ASSSRGQQY
abundance: few; d_gene: NA; v_gene: TRBV29-1; j_gene: TRBJ2-3; CDR3aa: SGTSSTDTQY
abundance: NA; d_gene: NA; v_gene: TRBV12-3/TRBV12-4; j_gene: TRBJ2-7; CDR3aa: ASSSPASSYEQY
abundance: NA; d_gene: NA; v_gene: TRBV18; j_gene: TRBJ2-1; CDR3aa: ASSPPELQGNEQF
abundance: few; d_gene: TRBD1; v_gene: TRBV7-9; j_gene: TRBJ2-5; CDR3aa: ASTETSTGGGETQY
abundance: NA; d_gene: NA; v_gene: TRBV30; j_gene: TRBJ2-5; CDR3aa: AWSGGHQETQY
abundance: few; d_gene: NA; v_gene: TRBV4-2; j_gene: TRBJ2-5; CDR3aa: ASSQWGVGETQY
abundance: NA; d_gene: TRBD1; v_gene: TRBV6-5; j_gene: TRBJ1-5; CDR3aa: ASSSGQGDSNQPQH
abundance: NA; d_gene: TRBD2; v_gene: TRBV9; j_gene: TRBJ2-1; CDR3aa: ASGSTSGGYNEQF
abundance: few; d_gene: NA; v_gene: TRBV27; j_gene: TRBJ1-5; CDR3aa: ASSLWGRGVNQPQH
abundance: few; d_gene: NA; v_gene: TRBV11-3; j_gene: TRBJ2-1; CDR3aa: ASRRGTAPVF
abundance: NA; d_gene: TRBD1; v_gene: TRBV5-1; j_gene: TRBJ1-1; CDR3aa: ASSATGTGDLAEAF
abundance: NA; d_gene: NA; v_gene: TRBV4-3; j_gene: TRBJ2-3; CDR3aa: ASSQVISDTQY
abundance: few; d_gene: TRBD1; v_gene: TRBV27; j_gene: TRBJ2-7; CDR3aa: ASSLQDRGPYEQY
abundance: NA; d_gene: TRBD1; v_gene: TRBV5-4; j_gene: TRBJ1-2; CDR3aa: ASSSEGARGYT
abundance: few; d_gene: TRBD2; v_gene: TRBV4-3; j_gene: TRBJ2-3; CDR3aa: ASSQAAGGTDTQY
abundance: NA; d_gene: NA; v_gene: TRBV7-9; j_gene: TRBJ1-2; CDR3aa: ASSFNSQANYGYT
abundance: NA; d_gene: TRBD2; v_gene: TRBV6-1; j_gene: TRBJ2-1; CDR3aa: ASSGRAGGYNEQF
abundance: NA; d_gene: TRBD2; v_gene: TRBV12-3/TRBV12-4; j_gene: TRBJ2-1; CDR3aa: ASSLERGGNDEQF
abundance: NA; d_gene: NA; v_gene: TRBV7-9; j_gene: TRBJ1-1; CDR3aa: ASSLGGTVTEAF
abundance: NA; d_gene: TRBD2; v_gene: TRBV12-5; j_gene: TRBJ2-1; CDR3aa: ASGFPPGTSGRNNEQF
abundance: NA; d_gene: NA; v_gene: TRBV12-3/TRBV12-4; j_gene: TRBJ1-4; CDR3aa: ASSMGDTWTEKLF
abundance: many; d_gene: NA; v_gene: TRBV4-1; j_gene: TRBJ2-2; CDR3aa: ASSQESGGQWELF
abundance: NA; d_gene: NA; v_gene: TRBV4-3; j_gene: TRBJ2-2; CDR3aa: ASSQDAGLNTGELF
abundance: few; d_gene: NA; v_gene: TRBV7-2; j_gene: TRBJ2-7; CDR3aa: ASSQGGGRHREQY
abundance: many; d_gene: NA; v_gene: TRBV6-1; j_gene: TRBJ1-1; CDR3aa: ASSGTGWAF
abundance: NA; d_gene: NA; v_gene: TRBV6-5; j_gene: TRBJ1-2; CDR3aa: AARGAGGYT
abundance: NA; d_gene: TRBD1; v_gene: TRBV4-1; j_gene: TRBJ2-1; CDR3aa: ASSGQGNEQF
abundance: NA; d_gene: NA; v_gene: TRBV7-3; j_gene: TRBJ2-1; CDR3aa: ASSSPGEFQNEQF
abundance: few; d_gene: NA; v_gene: TRBV7-9; j_gene: TRBJ1-4; CDR3aa: ASSSATGPTNEKLF